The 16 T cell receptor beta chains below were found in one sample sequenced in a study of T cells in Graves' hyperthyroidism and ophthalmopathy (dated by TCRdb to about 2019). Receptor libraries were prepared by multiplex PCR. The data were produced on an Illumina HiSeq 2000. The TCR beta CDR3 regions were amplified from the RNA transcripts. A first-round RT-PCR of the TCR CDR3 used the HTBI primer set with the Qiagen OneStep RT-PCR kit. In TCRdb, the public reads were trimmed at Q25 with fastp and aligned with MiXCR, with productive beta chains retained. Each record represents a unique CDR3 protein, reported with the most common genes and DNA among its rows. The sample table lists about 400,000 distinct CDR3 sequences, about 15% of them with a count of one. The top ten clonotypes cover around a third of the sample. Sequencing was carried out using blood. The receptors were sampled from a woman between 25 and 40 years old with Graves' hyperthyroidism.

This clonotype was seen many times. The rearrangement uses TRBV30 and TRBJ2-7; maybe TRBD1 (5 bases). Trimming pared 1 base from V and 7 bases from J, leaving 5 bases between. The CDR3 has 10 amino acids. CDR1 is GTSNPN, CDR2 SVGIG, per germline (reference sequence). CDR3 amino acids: CAWSGQEQYF. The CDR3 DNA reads TGTGCCTGGAGTGGACAGGAGCAGTACTTC. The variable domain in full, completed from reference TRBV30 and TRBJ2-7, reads SQTIHQWPATLVQPVGSPLSLECTVEGTSNPNLYWYRQAAGRGLQLLFYSVGIGQISSEVPQNLSASRPQDRQFILSSKKLLLSDSGFYLCAWSGQEQYFGPGTRLTVT.

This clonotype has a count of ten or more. The CDR3 nucleotides read TGCAGTGCTAGTGGGGAGTCCTACGAGCAGTACTTC. Protein product: CSASGESYEQYF. This rearrangement joins TRBV20-1 to TRBJ2-7, with D maybe TRBD2 (5 bases). Trimming stripped 3 bases from V and 1 base from J, with 7 bases between. This CDR3 is built from 12 residues. Per germline, CDR1 DFQATT and CDR2 SNEGSKA (reference sequence).

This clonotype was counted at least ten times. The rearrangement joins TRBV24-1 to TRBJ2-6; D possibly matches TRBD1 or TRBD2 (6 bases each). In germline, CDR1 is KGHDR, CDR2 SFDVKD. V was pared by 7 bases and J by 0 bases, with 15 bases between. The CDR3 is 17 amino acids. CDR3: CATRSKGGLSGANVLTF. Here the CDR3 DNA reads TGTGCCACCAGGTCAAAGGGGGGCCTCTCTGGGGCCAACGTCCTGACTTTC.

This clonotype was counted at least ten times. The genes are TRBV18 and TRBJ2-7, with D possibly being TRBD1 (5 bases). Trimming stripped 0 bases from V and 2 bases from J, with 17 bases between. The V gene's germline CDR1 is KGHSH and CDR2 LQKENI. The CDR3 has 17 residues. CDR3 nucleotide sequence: TGTGCCAGCTCACCACCGAGCCGGGCCGTGGGGCCCTACGAGCAGTACTTC. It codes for CASSPPSRAVGPYEQYF.

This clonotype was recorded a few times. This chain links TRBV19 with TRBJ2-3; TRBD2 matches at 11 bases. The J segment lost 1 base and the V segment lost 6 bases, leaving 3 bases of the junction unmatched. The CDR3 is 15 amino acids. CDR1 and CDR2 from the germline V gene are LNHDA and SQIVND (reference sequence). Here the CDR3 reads CASRELAGGTDTQYF. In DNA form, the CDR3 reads TGTGCCAGTAGGGAACTAGCGGGAGGCACAGATACGCAGTATTTT.

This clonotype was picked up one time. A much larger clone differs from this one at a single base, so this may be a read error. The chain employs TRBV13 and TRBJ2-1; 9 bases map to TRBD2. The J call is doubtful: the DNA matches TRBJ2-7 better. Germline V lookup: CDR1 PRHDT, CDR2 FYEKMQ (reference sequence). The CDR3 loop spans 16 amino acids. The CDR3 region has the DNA TGTGCCAGCAGCTTAGAAGGTAGCGGGAGTGGTAATGAGCAGTACTTC. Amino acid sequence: CASSLEGSGSGNEQYF.

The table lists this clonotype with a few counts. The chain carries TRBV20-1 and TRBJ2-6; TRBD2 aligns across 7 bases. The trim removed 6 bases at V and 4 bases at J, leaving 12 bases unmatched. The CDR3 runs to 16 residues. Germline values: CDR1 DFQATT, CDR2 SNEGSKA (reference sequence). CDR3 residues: CSAPGGRESGANVLTF. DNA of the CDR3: TGCAGTGCCCCTGGCGGGAGAGAGTCAGGGGCCAACGTCCTGACTTTC.

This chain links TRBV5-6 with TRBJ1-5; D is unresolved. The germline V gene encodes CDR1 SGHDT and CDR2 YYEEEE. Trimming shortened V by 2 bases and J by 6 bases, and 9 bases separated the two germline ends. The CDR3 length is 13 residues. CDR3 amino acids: CASSFWGGQPQHF. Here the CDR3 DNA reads TGTGCCAGCAGCTTCTGGGGAGGTCAGCCCCAGCATTTT. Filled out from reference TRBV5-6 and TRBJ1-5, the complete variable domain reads DAGVTQSPTHLIKTRGQQVTLRCSPKSGHDTVSWYQQALGQGPQFIFQYYEEEERQRGNFPDRFSGHQFPNYSSELNVNALLLGDSALYLCASSFWGGQPQHFGDGTRLSIL.

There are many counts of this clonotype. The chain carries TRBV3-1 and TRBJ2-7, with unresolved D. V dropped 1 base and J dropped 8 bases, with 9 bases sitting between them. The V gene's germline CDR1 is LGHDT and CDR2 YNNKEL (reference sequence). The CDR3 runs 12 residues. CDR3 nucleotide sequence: TGTGCCAGCAGCCAAGTACGTAGCCAGCAGTACTTC. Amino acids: CASSQVRSQQYF.

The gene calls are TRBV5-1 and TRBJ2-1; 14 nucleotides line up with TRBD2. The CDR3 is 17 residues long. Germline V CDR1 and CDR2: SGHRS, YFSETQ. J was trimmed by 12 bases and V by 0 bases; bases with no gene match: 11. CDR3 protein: CASSLAPGLAGGSGQFF. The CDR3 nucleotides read TGCGCCAGCAGCTTGGCCCCCGGACTAGCGGGAGGAAGTGGGCAGTTCTTC.

In DNA form, the CDR3 reads TGTGCCAGCAGCCAAGCTCGACTAGCGGGGGCAGATACGCAGTATTTT. It encodes CASSQARLAGADTQYF. V and J are TRBV4-2 and TRBJ2-3; 12 bases match TRBD2. With 1 base clipped from V and 4 bases from J, the junction kept 3 bases outside the gene matches. The V gene's germline CDR1 is LGHNA and CDR2 YNFKEQ. The length of the CDR3 is 16 residues.

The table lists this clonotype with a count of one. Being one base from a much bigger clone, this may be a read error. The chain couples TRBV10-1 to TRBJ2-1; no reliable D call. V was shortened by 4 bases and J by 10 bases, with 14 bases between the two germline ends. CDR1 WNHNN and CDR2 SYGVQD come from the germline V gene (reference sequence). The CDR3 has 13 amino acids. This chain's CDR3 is CASSAGTSGEQFF. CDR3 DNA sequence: TGCGCCAGCAGTGCTGGCACCAGTGGCGAGCAGTTCTTC.

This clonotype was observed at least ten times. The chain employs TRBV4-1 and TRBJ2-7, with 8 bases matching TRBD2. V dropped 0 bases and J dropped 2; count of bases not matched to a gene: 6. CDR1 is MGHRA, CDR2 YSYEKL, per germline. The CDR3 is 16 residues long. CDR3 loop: CASSQDSGNPAYEQYF. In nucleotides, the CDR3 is TGCGCCAGCAGCCAAGATAGCGGGAATCCGGCCTACGAGCAGTACTTC.

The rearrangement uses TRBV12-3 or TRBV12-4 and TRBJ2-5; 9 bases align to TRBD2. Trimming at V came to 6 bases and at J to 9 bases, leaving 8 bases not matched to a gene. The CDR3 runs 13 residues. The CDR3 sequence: CASSLGLAVSQYF. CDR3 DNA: TGTGCCAGCAGCCTGGGACTAGCCGTGTCCCAGTACTTC.

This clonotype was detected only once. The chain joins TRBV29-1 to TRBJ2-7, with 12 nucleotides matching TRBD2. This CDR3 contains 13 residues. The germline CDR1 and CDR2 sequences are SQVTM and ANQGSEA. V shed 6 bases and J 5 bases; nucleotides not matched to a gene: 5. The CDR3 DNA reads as TGCAGCGTCCGGACTAGCGGGAACCACGAGCAGTACTTC. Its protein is CSVRTSGNHEQYF.

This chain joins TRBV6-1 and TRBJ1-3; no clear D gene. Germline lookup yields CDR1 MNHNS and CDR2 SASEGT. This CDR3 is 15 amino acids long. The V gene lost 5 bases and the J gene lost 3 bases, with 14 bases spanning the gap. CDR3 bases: TGTGCCAGCAGTAAAACGACACGAAATGGAAACACCATATATTTT. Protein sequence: CASSKTTRNGNTIYF.